This TCR beta chain originates from a study of blood T cell repertoires in COVID-19 (dated by TCRdb to the early 2020s). The study in broad terms: Collaborator samples came from the United States, Italy and Spain and covered acute and convalescent phases of COVID-19. The material from the prospective study consisted of cDNA or gDNA derived from T cells, B-cell-depleted T cells, or PBMCs. Subjects who had been exposed to COVID-19, were actively infected with it, or had recovered from it provided the deeply sampled blood TCRbeta repertoires that made up the dataset. The repertoires were released in a freely available public database intended as a resource for research on the immune response to SARS-CoV-2. Samples were obtained from the ongoing ImmuneRACE study (first 160 participants) and from 950 to 1,500 subjects provided by 6 global collaborators. The sample metadata nearly always contained a de-identified subject ID, COVID-19 status, age in years and sex. Where available, HLA class I and class II types were obtained from metadata supplied by the sample provider rather than from assay-based typing.

What the study reported, not specific to this receptor: Clinical and demographic metadata were provided uncurated, with the amount varying by source and participant.

Each collaborating institution followed its own protocols to collect whole blood in K2EDTA tubes. For TCRbeta analysis, collaborator samples were shipped as frozen whole blood, as isolated PBMCs, or as DNA extracted from either sample type. Worth noting for this clone: What this receptor recognizes is not known. No qualities accompany the bases; no much larger clone lies one base away.

The CDR3 holds 14 amino acids from the cysteine to the phenylalanine. Of the read, only the CDR3 DNA is kept; its 42 bases are in frame from base 1. V is trimmed back by 7 bases and J by 2 bases, and the junction contains 7 bases that no gene match accounts for. According to the germline V gene, CDR1 reads MNHEY and CDR2 reads SVGAGI. The immunoSEQ Assay, a bias-controlled multiplex PCR, was used to amplify TCRbeta CDR3 regions from genomic DNA. Per the original workflow: Within the assay, amplification of reference gene primers was used to estimate how many nucleated cells each sample contained. To quantify the absolute abundance of each unique TCRbeta CDR3 rearrangement, sequence reads were collapsed and filtered. Productive Simpson clonality was computed per sample as the square root of Simpson's diversity index over productive rearrangements. In TCRdb, the immuneACCESS table is reduced to in-frame sequences with V and J assigned. These tables do not hold every clone; where another copy was compared, an unresolved V gene accounts for under half, and the others remain unexplained. V and J calls and clone size are given by that table; D and trimming were obtained from the DNA. For this sample there are tens of thousands of clones; over 65% appear just once. The ten largest clones represent approximately 20% of the sample.

The sample consisted of peripheral blood. The clonotype was recovered from a human donor in a cohort sampled during active COVID-19. The chain uses TRBV6-5 and TRBJ1-1; 7 bases in the junction line up with TRBD1. The CDR3 sequence is CASKQGSANTEAFF. The DNA sequence is as follows: TGTGCCAGCAAACAGGGGTCAGCCAACACTGAAGCTTTCTTT.